This T cell receptor (beta chain) was profiled in a study of radiation and T cells in renal cell carcinoma. The assay was immunoSEQ multiplex PCR, and TCRdb's table has in-frame clones only and misses some. Seen here are roughly 120,000 clones, roughly 80% observed once, and the top ten hold around 3%. Time point denoted: baseline pretreatment blood. Treatment reported: 15 Gy SBRT to primary tumor, nephrectomy 4 weeks later. The CDR3 is 13 amino acids. Trimming pared 3 bases from V and 4 bases from J, leaving 9 bases between. Germline CDR1 and CDR2: MDHEN and SYDVKM. The chain links TRBV28 to TRBJ1-1, with D possibly matching TRBD1 (5 bases). This TCR derives from a woman aged 55-75 years with renal cell carcinoma. The material was blood, obtained from a patient whose treatment included radiotherapy and nephrectomy. The CDR3 DNA follows: TGTGCCAGCAGTTTGCGGGGGGGCACTGAAGCTTTCTTT. It specifies CASSLRGGTEAFF.